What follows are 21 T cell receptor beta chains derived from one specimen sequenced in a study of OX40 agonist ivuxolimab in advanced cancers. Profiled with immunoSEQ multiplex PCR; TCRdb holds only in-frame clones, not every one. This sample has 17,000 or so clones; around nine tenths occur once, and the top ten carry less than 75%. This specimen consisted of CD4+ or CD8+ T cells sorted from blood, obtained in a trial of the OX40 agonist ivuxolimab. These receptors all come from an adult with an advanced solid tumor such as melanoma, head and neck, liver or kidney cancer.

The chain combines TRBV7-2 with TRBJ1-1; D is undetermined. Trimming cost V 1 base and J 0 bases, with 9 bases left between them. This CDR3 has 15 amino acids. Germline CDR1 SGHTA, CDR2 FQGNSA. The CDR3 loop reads CASSLGPYVNTEAFF. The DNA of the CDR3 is TGTGCCAGCAGCTTAGGTCCGTATGTGAACACTGAAGCTTTCTTT.

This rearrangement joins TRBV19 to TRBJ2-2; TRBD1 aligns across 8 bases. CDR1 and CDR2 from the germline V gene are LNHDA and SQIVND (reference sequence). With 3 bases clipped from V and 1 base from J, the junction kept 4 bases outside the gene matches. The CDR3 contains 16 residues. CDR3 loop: CASSIWTGRNTGELFF. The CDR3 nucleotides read TGTGCCAGTAGTATTTGGACAGGGAGGAACACCGGGGAGCTGTTTTTT.

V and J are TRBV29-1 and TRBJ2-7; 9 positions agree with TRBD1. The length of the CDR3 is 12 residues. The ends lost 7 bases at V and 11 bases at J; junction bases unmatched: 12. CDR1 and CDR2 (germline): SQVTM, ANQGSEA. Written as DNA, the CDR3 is TGCAGCGCACGGGACAGGGCGTTTGTGGAGTACTTC. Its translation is CSARDRAFVEYF.

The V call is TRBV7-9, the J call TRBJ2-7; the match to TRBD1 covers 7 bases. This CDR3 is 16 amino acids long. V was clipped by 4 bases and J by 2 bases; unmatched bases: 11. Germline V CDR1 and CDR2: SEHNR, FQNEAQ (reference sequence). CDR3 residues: CASSSLTGELTYEQYF. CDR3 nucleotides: TGTGCCAGCAGCTCCCTCACAGGGGAACTAACCTACGAGCAGTACTTC.

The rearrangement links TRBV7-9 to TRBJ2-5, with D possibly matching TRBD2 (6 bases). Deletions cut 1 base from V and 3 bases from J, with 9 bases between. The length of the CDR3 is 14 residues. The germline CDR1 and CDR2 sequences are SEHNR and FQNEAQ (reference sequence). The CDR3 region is CASSLVGGKETQYF. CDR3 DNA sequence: TGTGCCAGCAGCTTAGTGGGCGGGAAAGAGACCCAGTACTTC.

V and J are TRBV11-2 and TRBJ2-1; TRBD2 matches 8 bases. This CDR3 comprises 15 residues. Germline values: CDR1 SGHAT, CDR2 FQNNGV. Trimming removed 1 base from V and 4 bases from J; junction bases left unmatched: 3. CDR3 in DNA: TGTGCCAGCAGCTTAGCACTAGCGGATTACAATGAGCAGTTCTTC. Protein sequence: CASSLALADYNEQFF.

The CDR3 nucleotides read TGTGCCAGCAGTTACAGGCCAGGGGGCATCTATGGCTACACCTTC. It specifies CASSYRPGGIYGYTF. V is TRBV6-5 and J is TRBJ1-2, with TRBD1 matching over 8 bases. Germline assignment: CDR1 MNHEY and CDR2 SVGAGI. J lost 4 bases, V lost 2 bases, and 6 bases had no gene match. This CDR3 has 15 residues.

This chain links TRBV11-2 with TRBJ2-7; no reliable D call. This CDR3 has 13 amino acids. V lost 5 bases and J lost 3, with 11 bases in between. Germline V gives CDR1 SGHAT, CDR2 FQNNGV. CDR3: CASSITGNYEQYF. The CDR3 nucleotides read TGTGCCAGCAGCATCACCGGCAACTACGAGCAGTACTTC.

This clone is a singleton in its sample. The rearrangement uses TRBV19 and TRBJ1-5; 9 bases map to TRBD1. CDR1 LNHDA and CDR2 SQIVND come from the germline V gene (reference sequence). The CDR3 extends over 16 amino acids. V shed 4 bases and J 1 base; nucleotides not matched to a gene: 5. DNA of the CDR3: TGTGCCAGTAGTACCGGGACAGGGATAAGCAATCAGCCCCAGCATTTT. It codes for CASSTGTGISNQPQHF. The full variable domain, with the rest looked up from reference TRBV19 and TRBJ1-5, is DGGITQSPKYLFRKEGQNVTLSCEQNLNHDAMYWYRQDPGQGLRLIYYSQIVNDFQKGDIAEGYSVSREKKESFPLTVTSAQKNPTAFYLCASSTGTGISNQPQHFGDGTRLSIL.

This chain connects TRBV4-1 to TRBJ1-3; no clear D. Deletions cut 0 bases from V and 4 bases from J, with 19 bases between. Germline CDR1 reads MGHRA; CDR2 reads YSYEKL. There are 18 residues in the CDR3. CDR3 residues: CASSQEEPNFFLGNTIYF. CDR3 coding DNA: TGCGCCAGCAGCCAAGAAGAGCCAAACTTTTTCTTAGGAAACACCATATATTTT.

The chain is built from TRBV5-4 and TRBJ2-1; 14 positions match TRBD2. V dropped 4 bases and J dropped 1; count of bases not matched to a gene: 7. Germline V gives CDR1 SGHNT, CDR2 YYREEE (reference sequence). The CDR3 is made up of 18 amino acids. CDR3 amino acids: CASSPGTSGSRSYNEQFF. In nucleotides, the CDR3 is TGTGCCAGCAGCCCCGGGACTAGCGGGAGTAGATCCTACAATGAGCAGTTCTTC.

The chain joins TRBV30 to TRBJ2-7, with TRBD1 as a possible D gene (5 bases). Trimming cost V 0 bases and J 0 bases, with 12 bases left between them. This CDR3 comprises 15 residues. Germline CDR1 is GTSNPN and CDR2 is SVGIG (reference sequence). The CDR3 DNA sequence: TGTGCCTGGAGTGTTATAGGACACCTCTCCTACGAGCAGTACTTC. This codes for CAWSVIGHLSYEQYF.

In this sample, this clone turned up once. As DNA, the CDR3 is TGCGCCAGCAGTACCGACAGGGAGTTTCAGCCCCAGCATTTT. Residues: CASSTDREFQPQHF. The rearrangement joins TRBV4-3 to TRBJ1-5; TRBD1 matches 7 bases. V lost 6 bases, J lost 6 bases, and 8 bases stayed unmatched. CDR3 length: 14 residues. Germline V gene lookup returns CDR1 LGHNA and CDR2 YSLEER.

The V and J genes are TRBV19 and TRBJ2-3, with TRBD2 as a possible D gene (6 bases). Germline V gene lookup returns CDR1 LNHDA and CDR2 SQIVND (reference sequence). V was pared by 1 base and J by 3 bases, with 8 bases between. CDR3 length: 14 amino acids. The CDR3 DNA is TGTGCCAGTAGTATAGGACTAGGGACAGATACGCAGTATTTT. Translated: CASSIGLGTDTQYF.

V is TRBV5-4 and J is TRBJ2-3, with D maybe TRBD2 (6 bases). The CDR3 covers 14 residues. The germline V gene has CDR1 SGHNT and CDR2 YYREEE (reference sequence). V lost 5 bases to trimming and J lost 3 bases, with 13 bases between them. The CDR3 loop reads CASRGGAMTDTQYF. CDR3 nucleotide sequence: TGTGCCAGCAGAGGCGGGGCGATGACAGATACGCAGTATTTT.

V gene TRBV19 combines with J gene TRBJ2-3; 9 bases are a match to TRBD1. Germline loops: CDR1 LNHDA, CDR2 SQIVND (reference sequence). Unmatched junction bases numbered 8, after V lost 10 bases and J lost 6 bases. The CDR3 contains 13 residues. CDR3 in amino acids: CATATGGSDTQYF. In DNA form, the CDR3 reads TGTGCCACGGCGACAGGGGGGTCTGATACGCAGTATTTT.

This chain's CDR3 is CASSHTTVGHEQFF. The CDR3 DNA follows: TGCGCCAGCAGCCACACCACCGTAGGTCATGAGCAGTTCTTC. The rearrangement uses TRBV4-3 and TRBJ2-1; D not resolved. The length of the CDR3 is 14 residues. With 3 bases removed from V and 8 bases from J, the gap between germline ends came to 14 bases. CDR1 is LGHNA, CDR2 YSLEER, per germline.

The CDR3 DNA sequence: TGTGCCACCAGCAGTCTGGAGGGCGCCTACGAGCAGTACTTC. Its protein product is CATSSLEGAYEQYF. V gene TRBV15 combines with J gene TRBJ2-7, with a weak D call TRBD2 (6 bases). Germline V CDR1 and CDR2: LNHNV, YYDKDF (reference sequence). This CDR3 is 14 amino acids long. With 3 bases removed from V and 2 bases from J, the gap between germline ends came to 11 bases.

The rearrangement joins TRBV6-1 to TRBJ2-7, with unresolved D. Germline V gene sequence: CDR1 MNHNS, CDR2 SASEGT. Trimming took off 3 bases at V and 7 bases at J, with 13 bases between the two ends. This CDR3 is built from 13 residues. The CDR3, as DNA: TGTGCCAGCAGTGACGTCAGCTTGAAGGAGCAGTACTTC. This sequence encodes CASSDVSLKEQYF.

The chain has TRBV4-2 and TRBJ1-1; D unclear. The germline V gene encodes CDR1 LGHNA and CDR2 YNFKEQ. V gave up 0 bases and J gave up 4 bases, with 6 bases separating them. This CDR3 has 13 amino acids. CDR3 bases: TGTGCCAGCAGCCAAGAGTGGGGCACTGAAGCTTTCTTT. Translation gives CASSQEWGTEAFF.

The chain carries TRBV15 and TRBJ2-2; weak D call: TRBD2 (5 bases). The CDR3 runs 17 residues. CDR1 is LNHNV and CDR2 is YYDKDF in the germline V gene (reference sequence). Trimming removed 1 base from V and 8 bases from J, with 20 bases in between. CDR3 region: CATSRVRSLGIGGELFF. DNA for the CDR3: TGTGCCACCAGCAGAGTAAGGAGTCTCGGGATTGGAGGGGAGCTGTTTTTT.